One and the same sample provided the 4 T cell receptor beta chains below, sequenced in a study of OX40 agonist ivuxolimab in advanced cancers. Assay: immunoSEQ multiplex PCR; the TCRdb copy retains only in-frame clones and omits some. The sample lists under 60,000 clones, roughly 85% seen once, with 3% to 4% in the top ten. Material: CD4+ or CD8+ T cells sorted from blood, obtained in a trial of the OX40 agonist ivuxolimab. The receptors here all came from an adult with an advanced solid tumor such as melanoma, head and neck, liver or kidney cancer.

The genes are TRBV5-7 and TRBJ2-2; TRBD1 agrees at 7 bases. TRBV5-7 is an ORF, and what it does is uncertain. This CDR3 contains 16 residues. With V trimmed by 0 bases and J by 8 bases, 10 bases remained unmatched. The CDR3 loop reads CASSLGPGQVIGELFF. The CDR3 region has the DNA TGTGCCAGCAGCTTGGGTCCCGGACAGGTTATTGGGGAGCTGTTTTTT.

The V gene is TRBV7-2, the J gene TRBJ1-1; D uncertain. V was trimmed by 3 bases and J by 1 base, leaving 9 bases between them. This CDR3 has 14 amino acids. CDR1 SGHTA and CDR2 FQGNSA come from the germline V gene. The CDR3 loop reads CASSFSTANTEAFF. CDR3 nucleotide sequence: TGTGCCAGCAGCTTTTCGACGGCGAACACTGAAGCTTTCTTT.

The chain employs TRBV6-5 and TRBJ1-6; no definite D call. Germline V gene data show CDR1 as MNHEY and CDR2 as SVGAGI. This CDR3 spans 13 amino acids. V lost 4 bases, J lost 8 bases, and 9 bases lay in between. Here the CDR3 reads CASSLEDYSPLHF. The CDR3 nucleotides read TGTGCCAGCAGTTTGGAGGATTATTCACCCCTCCACTTT.

This sequence joins TRBV29-1 and TRBJ2-5, with D possibly being TRBD2 (5 bases). This CDR3 region has 14 residues. Trimming pared 4 bases from V and 5 bases from J, leaving 17 bases between. Germline V gene sequence: CDR1 SQVTM, CDR2 ANQGSEA. The CDR3 DNA sequence: TGCAGCGTTGGTAAGCGGCTCAAGCAGGAGACCCAGTACTTC. This sequence encodes CSVGKRLKQETQYF.